What follows are 2 T cell receptor beta chains derived from one specimen sequenced in a study of T cells after yellow fever vaccination. TCRdb fed the 5' RACE reads into MiXCR, producing one record per CDR3 protein. This table holds 25,000 to 35,000 distinct CDR3 sequences, roughly 6.3% found once. Specimen: PBMCs, either bulk or a sorted T-cell subset (CD4+, CD8+, memory, or dextramer-sorted; not recorded which), collected on the day of the yellow fever booster vaccination. All receptors derive from a man younger than 40 who received the YFV17D yellow fever vaccine.

About this clonotype: The conserved phenylalanine or tryptophan is not found at the CDR3 terminus, so this likely reflects a read error. It is unclear where the CDR3 begins or ends on the DNA, so no DNA is shown, and the CDR3 is as TCRdb lists it. The gene calls are TRBV7-9 and TRBJ1-1; the table calls TRBD1, which could not be checked here. CDR1 is SEHNR, CDR2 FQNEAQ, per germline (reference sequence). The CDR3 contains 10 residues when both ends are counted. The CDR3 here is CASSLGTRAI.

V and J are TRBV3-1 and TRBJ2-5, with TRBD1 as a possible D gene (6 bases). Germline CDR1 is LGHDT and CDR2 is YNNKEL (reference sequence). The CDR3 consists of 18 residues. Trimming left V 4 bases short and J 5 bases short, with 26 bases between. CDR3 amino acids: CASSREITGRALEETQYF. CDR3 coding DNA: TGTGCCAGCAGCCGGGAGATTACAGGGCGGGCGTTGGAGGAGACCCAGTACTTC.